This T cell receptor (beta chain) was identified in a study of T cell responses to AZD1222 COVID-19 vaccine. General study points: Repertoire sampling was restricted to post-peak T cell response timepoints.

CDR1 and CDR2 (germline): SGHTA, FQGTGA. The CDR3 is 15 amino acids. Trimming at V came to 5 bases and at J to 2 bases, leaving 6 bases not matched to a gene. In the case of this clone: Its antigen remains unknown.

Only in-frame clones appear in the TCRdb table, and some are missing; sequencing was by immunoSEQ multiplex PCR. The sample holds 150,000 to 180,000 clones, about 88% seen once. The specimen was peripheral blood, collected on day 0 of AZD1222 vaccination. The TCR was taken from an adult in good health. This chain uses TRBV7-3 with TRBJ2-5; 9 bases fit TRBD1. The CDR3 sequence is CASSTQGASQETQYF. CDR3 sequence (DNA): TGTGCCAGCAGCACACAGGGGGCTTCTCAAGAGACCCAGTACTTC.